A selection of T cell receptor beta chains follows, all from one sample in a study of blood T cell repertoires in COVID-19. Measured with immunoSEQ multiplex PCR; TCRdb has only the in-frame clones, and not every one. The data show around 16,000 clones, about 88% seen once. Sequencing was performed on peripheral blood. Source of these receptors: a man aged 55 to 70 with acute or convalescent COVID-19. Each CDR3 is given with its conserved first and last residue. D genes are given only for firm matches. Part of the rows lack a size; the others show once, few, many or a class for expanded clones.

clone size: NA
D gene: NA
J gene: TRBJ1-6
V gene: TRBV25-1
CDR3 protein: CASSSKGNNSPLHF
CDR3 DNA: TGTGCCAGCAGTTCAAAGGGGAATAATTCACCCCTCCACTTT

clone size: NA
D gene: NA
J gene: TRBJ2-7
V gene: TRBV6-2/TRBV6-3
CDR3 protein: CASSFRRPGAAVDEQYF
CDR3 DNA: TGTGCCAGCAGTTTCCGCCGTCCAGGGGCCGCGGTGGACGAGCAGTACTTC

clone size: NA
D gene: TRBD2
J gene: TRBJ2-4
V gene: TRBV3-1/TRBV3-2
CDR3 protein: CASSRSGTSGGLAKNIQYF
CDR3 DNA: TGTGCCAGCAGCCGATCCGGGACTAGCGGGGGGCTAGCCAAAAACATTCAGTACTTC

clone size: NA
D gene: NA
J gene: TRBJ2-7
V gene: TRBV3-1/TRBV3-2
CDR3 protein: CASSQGPSVYEQYF
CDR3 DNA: TGTGCCAGCAGCCAAGGCCCTAGCGTCTACGAGCAGTACTTC

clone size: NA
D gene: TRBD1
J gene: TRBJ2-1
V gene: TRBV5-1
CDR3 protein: CATSLGQGPYNEQFF
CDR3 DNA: TGCGCCACCAGCCTTGGACAGGGCCCCTACAATGAGCAGTTCTTC

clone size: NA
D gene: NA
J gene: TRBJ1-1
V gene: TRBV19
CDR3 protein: CASERNGGRMNTEAFF
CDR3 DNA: TGTGCCAGTGAAAGAAACGGGGGGCGGATGAACACTGAAGCTTTCTTT

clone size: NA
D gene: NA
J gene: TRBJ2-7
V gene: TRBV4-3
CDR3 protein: CASSQDYDLYEQYF
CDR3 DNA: TGCGCCAGCAGCCAAGATTATGACTTATACGAGCAGTACTTC

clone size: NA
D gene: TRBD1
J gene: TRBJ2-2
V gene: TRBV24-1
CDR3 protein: CATRQGAGTGELFF
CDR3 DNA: TGTGCCACCCGACAGGGGGCGGGCACCGGGGAGCTGTTTTTT

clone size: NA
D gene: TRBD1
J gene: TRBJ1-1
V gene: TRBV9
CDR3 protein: CASSPATGWTEAFF
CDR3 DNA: TGTGCCAGCAGCCCGGCGACAGGGTGGACTGAAGCTTTCTTT

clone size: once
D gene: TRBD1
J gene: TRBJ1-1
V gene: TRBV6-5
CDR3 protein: CASSLTTGGSLDAFF
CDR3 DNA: TGTGCCAGCAGTCTTACGACAGGGGGCTCTTTGGATGCTTTCTTT

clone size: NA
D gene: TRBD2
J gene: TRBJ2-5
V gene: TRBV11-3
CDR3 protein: CASIHSGGPSLQETQYF
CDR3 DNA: TGTGCCAGCATCCATAGCGGGGGCCCGTCCCTACAAGAGACCCAGTACTTC

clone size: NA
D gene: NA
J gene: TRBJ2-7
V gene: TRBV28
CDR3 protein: CASSPELGVAQQYF
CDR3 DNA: TGTGCCAGCAGTCCGGAATTAGGGGTAGCCCAGCAGTACTTC

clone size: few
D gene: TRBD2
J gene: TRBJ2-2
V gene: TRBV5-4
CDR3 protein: CASSPSLAGEVGELFF
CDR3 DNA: TGTGCCAGCAGTCCCTCACTAGCGGGAGAGGTCGGGGAGCTGTTTTTT

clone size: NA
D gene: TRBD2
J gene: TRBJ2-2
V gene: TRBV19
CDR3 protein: CASSTGLGSTGELFF
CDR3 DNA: TGTGCCAGTAGTACGGGACTAGGGAGCACCGGGGAGCTGTTTTTT

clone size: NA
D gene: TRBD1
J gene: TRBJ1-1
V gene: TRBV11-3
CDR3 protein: CASSQDRGRETEAFF
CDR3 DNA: TGTGCCAGCAGCCAGGACAGGGGGCGGGAGACTGAAGCTTTCTTT

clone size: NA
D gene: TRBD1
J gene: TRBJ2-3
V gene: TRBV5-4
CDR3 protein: CASSPWTGATRDTQYF
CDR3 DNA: TGTGCCAGCAGCCCGTGGACAGGGGCGACGAGAGATACGCAGTATTTT

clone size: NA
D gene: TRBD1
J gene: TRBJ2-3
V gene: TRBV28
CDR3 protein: CASRGDRGLGDTQYF
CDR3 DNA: TGTGCCAGCAGGGGGGACAGGGGGCTGGGAGATACGCAGTATTTT

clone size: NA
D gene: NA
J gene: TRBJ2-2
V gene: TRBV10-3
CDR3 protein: CAISENSNTGELFF
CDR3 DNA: TGTGCCATCAGTGAAAACAGTAACACCGGGGAGCTGTTTTTT

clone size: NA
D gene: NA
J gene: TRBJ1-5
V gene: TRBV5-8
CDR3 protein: CASTPPRGGRQPQHF
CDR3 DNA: TGTGCCAGCACCCCCCCGAGAGGCGGAAGGCAGCCCCAGCATTTT

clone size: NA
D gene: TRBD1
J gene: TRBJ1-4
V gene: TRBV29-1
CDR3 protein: CSVEAPGTGSGSSEKLFF
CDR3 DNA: TGCAGCGTTGAAGCGCCGGGGACAGGGAGCGGGTCGAGTGAAAAACTGTTTTTT

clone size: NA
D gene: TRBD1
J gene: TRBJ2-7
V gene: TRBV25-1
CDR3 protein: CASSVSGQGYEQYF
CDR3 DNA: TGTGCCAGCAGCGTCTCCGGACAGGGCTACGAGCAGTACTTC

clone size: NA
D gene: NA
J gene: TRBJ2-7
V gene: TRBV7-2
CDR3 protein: CASSLFTGTGEQYF
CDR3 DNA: TGTGCCAGCAGCTTATTTACAGGGACGGGGGAGCAGTACTTC

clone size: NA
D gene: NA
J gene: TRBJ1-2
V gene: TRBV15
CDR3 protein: CATSRDHGDYGYTF
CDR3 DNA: TGTGCCACCAGCAGAGATCACGGGGACTATGGCTACACCTTC

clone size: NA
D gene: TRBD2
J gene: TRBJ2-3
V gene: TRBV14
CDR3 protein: CASSLGTGTSTDTQYF
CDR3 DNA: TGTGCCAGCAGCCTAGGGACCGGGACTAGTACAGATACGCAGTATTTT

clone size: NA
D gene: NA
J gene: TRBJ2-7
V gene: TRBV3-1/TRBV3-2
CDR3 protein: CASSDRTATYEQYF
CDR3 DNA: TGTGCCAGCAGCGACAGGACAGCCACCTACGAGCAGTACTTC

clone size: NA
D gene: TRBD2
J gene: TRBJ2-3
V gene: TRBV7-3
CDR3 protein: CASSLGLAGGEDTQYF
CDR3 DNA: TGTGCCAGCAGCTTAGGACTAGCGGGAGGGGAAGATACGCAGTATTTT

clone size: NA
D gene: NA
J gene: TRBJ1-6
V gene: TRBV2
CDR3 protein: CASSDYLPSPLHF
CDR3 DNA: TGTGCCAGCAGTGATTACCTACCGTCACCCCTCCACTTT

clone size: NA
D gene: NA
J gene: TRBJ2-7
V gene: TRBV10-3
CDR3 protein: CAISPSLGREQYF
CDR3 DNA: TGTGCCATCAGTCCATCTCTGGGGCGCGAGCAGTACTTC

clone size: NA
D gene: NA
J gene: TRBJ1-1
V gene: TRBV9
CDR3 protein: CASSVVSFNTEAFF
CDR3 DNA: TGTGCCAGCAGCGTAGTTAGTTTCAACACTGAAGCTTTCTTT

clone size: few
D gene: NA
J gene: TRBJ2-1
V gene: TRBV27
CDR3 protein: CASSSPGSGSYNEQFF
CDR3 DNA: TGTGCCAGCAGTTCCCCCGGGTCCGGATCCTACAATGAGCAGTTCTTC

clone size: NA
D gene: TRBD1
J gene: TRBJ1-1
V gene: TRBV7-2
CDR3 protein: CASSGRQGGTEAFF
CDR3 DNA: TGTGCCAGCAGCGGCCGACAGGGAGGTACTGAAGCTTTCTTT

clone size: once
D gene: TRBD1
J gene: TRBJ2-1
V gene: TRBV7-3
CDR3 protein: CASSARDRAKGEQFF
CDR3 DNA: TGTGCCAGCAGCGCCCGGGACAGGGCTAAGGGTGAGCAGTTCTTC

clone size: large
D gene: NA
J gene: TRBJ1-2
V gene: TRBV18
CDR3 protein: CASSPTQDSSGYTF
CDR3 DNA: TGTGCCAGCTCACCAACCCAGGACAGCTCCGGCTACACCTTC

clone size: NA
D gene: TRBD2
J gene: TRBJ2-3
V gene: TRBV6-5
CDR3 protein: CASNLAGVSTDTQYF
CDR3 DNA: TGTGCCAGCAACCTAGCGGGAGTTTCCACAGATACGCAGTATTTT

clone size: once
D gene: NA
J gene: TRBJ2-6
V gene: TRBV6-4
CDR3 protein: CASSESTGSGANVLTF
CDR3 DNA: TGTGCCAGCAGTGAATCGACAGGCTCTGGGGCCAACGTCCTGACTTTC

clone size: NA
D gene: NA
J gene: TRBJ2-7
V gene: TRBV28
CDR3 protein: CASSERGEQYF
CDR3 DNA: TGTGCCAGCAGTGAAAGGGGGGAGCAGTACTTC

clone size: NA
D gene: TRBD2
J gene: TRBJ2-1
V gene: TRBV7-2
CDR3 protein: CASSLTSGTYNEQFF
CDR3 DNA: TGTGCCAGCAGCTTGACTAGCGGGACGTACAATGAGCAGTTCTTC

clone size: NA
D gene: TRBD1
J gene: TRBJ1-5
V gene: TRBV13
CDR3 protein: CASSLSNGGQVNQPQHF
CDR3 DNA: TGTGCCAGCAGCTTATCTAATGGGGGACAGGTCAATCAGCCCCAGCATTTT

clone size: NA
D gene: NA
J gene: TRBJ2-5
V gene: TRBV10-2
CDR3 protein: CATSGGYQETQYF
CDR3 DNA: TGCGCCACCTCAGGGGGGTACCAAGAGACCCAGTACTTC

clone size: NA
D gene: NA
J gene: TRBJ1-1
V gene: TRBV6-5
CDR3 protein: CASRGGGTEAFF
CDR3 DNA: TGTGCCAGCAGGGGGGGTGGAACTGAAGCTTTCTTT

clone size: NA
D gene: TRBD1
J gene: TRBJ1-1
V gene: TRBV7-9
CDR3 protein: CASSFGQGATEAFF
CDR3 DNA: TGTGCCAGCAGCTTTGGGCAGGGGGCGACTGAAGCTTTCTTT

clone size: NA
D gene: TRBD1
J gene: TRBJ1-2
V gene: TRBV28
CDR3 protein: CASSGGTVNGYTF
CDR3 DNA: TGTGCCAGCAGTGGGGGGACAGTGAATGGCTACACCTTC

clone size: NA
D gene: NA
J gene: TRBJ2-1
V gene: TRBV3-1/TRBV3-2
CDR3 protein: CASSQTRTYNEQFF
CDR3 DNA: TGTGCCAGCAGCCAAACCCGAACTTACAATGAGCAGTTCTTC

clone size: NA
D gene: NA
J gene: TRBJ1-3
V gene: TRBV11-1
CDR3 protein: CASSPGFGNTIYF
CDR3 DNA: TGTGCCAGCAGCCCAGGGTTTGGAAACACCATATATTTT

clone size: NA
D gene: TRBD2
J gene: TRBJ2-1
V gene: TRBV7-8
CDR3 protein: CASSLVRVTSGGAGNEQFF
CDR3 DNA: TGTGCCAGCAGCTTAGTCAGGGTTACTAGCGGGGGAGCCGGCAATGAGCAGTTCTTC

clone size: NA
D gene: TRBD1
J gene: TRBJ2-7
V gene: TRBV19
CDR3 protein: CASSGYGTGTLNEQYF
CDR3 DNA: TGTGCCAGTAGTGGGTACGGGACAGGGACCCTCAACGAGCAGTACTTC

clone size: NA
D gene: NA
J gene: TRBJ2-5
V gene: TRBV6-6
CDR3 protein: CASSQPPGETQYF
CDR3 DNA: TGTGCCAGCAGTCAACCGCCCGGAGAGACCCAGTACTTC

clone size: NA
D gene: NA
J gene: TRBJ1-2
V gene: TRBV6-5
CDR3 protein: CASSYFTGLNYGYTF
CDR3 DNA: TGTGCCAGCAGTTACTTTACAGGGTTGAACTATGGCTACACCTTC

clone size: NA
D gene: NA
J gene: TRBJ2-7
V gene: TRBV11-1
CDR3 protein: CASSLGRYYEQYF
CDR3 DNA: TGTGCCAGCAGCTTGGGGAGATACTACGAGCAGTACTTC

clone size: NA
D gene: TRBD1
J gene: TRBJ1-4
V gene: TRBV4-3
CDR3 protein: CASSRRQGNEKLFF
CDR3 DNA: TGCGCCAGCAGCCGGAGACAGGGGAATGAAAAACTGTTTTTT

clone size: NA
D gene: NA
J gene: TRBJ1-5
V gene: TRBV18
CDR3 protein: CASSTELSDQPQHF
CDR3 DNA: TGTGCCAGCTCCACAGAGCTCTCCGATCAGCCCCAGCATTTT

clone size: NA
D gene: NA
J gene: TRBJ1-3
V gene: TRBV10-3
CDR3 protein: CAISESVRNSGNTIYF
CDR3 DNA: TGTGCCATCAGTGAGTCGGTCAGGAACTCTGGAAACACCATATATTTT

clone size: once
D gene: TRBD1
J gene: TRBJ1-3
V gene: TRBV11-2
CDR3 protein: CASSRTGPGNTIYF
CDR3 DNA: TGTGCCAGCAGCCGGACAGGGCCTGGAAACACCATATATTTT

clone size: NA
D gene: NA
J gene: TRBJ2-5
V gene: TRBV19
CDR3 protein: CASSPQGGETQYF
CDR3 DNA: TGTGCCAGTAGTCCCCAGGGTGGGGAGACCCAGTACTTC

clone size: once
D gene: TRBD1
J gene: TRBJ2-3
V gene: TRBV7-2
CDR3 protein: CASSPRGRGGTDTQYF
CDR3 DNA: TGTGCCAGCAGCCCGAGGGGGCGTGGGGGCACAGATACGCAGTATTTT

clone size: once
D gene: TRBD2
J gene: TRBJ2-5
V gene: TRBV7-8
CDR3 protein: CATGQAGGYETQYF
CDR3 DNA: TGTGCCACCGGGCAAGCGGGAGGTTACGAGACCCAGTACTTC

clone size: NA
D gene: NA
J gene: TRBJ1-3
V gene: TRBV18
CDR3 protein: CASSPIPAESSGNTIYF
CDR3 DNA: TGTGCCAGCTCCCCTATACCCGCCGAAAGCTCTGGAAACACCATATATTTT